This record concerns one TCR beta chain sequence. Which antigen it targets is not known. No base quality values were provided; no much bigger clone lies one nucleotide off. The data were obtained in a study of OX40 agonist ivuxolimab in advanced cancers. For the study in its entirety: The costimulatory receptor OX40 (CD134) was targeted by ivuxolimab, a fully human IgG2 agonistic monoclonal antibody. Partial responses occurred in three dose-escalation patients, of whom one had hepatocellular carcinoma and two had cutaneous melanoma. Intravenous ivuxolimab was administered to patients every 2 weeks at six dose levels: 0.01, 0.1, 0.3, 1.5, 3 and 10 mg/kg. The point of sequencing TCRbeta in the periphery was to test whether ivuxolimab changed TCR sequence diversity and drove clonal T-cell expansion. The monotherapy dose-escalation portion (N = 52 patients) of the phase I ivuxolimab trial is reported in the paper. Patients were allowed to have had prior anti-PD-1, anti-PD-L1 or anti-CTLA-4 therapy, and around 37% of the dose-escalation patients had previously received checkpoint inhibitors. A male proportion of 82.7% and a mean age of roughly 55 years, ranging from about 23 to 90, were recorded for the dose-escalation cohort. Of the approximately 54 patients in dose escalation, about 20 had hepatocellular carcinoma, about 15 had melanoma, 9 had renal cell carcinoma and 9 had head and neck cancer.

Inclusive of the bounding cysteine and phenylalanine, the CDR3 is 16 residues long. The entry retains the CDR3 DNA only, 48 bases that are in frame from base 1. CDR1 and CDR2, looked up from the germline V gene, are SGHDN and FVKESK. V loses 1 base at its end and J loses 5 bases; junction bases beyond the gene matches: 5. The trial excluded patients who had a history of autoimmune disease or who were on systemic immunosuppression. Peripheral blood for TCR sequencing was drawn from every dose cohort at baseline, at cycle 4 day 1 and at cycle 7 day 1. The samples were drawn from a first-in-human, open-label, multicenter phase I dose-escalation trial of ivuxolimab. Adults with locally advanced or metastatic melanoma, renal cell carcinoma, hepatocellular carcinoma or head and neck squamous cell carcinoma were enrolled in the trial. Before TCR sequencing, CD4+ T cells and CD8+ T cells from peripheral blood were sorted into separate populations.

What the authors observed across the whole study: Low levels of normalized T-cell clonal expansion were also seen in some patients who did not respond. At doses from 0.1 to 3.0 mg/kg, clonal expansion was seen in both CD4+ and CD8+ blood T cells between baseline and week 6. Partial responders in the 0.1-3.0 mg/kg groups had among the lowest normalized peripheral clonal expansion, especially among CD8+ T cells. Which antigens the clonally expanded peripheral T cells were specific for was not determined. After ivuxolimab, CD8+ T cells had more expanded clones than CD4+ T cells on average.

Genomic DNA was extracted from sorted cells for sequencing of the TCRbeta CDR3 region. The immunoSEQ Assay was used for sequencing of TCRbeta CDR3 regions. The immuneACCESS repertoire file appears here via TCRdb, limited to in-frame rearrangements. These files lack a portion of the clones; in checked studies, under half of the deficit traces to unresolved V genes, and the cause of the others is not known. The sample table lists under 50,000 clones, approximately 92% of them with a count of one. In total, the top ten clones hold 7.5% to 10% of the sample. The specimen comprised CD4+ or CD8+ T cells sorted from blood, sampled in a trial of the OX40 agonist ivuxolimab. This receptor was taken from an adult with an advanced solid tumor such as melanoma, head and neck, liver or kidney cancer. The chain employs TRBV14 and TRBJ2-2; 9 middle bases align to TRBD2. The CDR3 loop reads CASSQVAGGKTGELFF. The DNA sequence is given as TGTGCCAGCAGCCAAGTTGCGGGAGGGAAGACCGGGGAGCTGTTTTTT.